This TCR beta chain was recorded in a study of cytomegalovirus exposure and HLA in healthy donors (dated by TCRdb to about 2017). Looking at the study overall: According to a later analysis, the roughly 130 validation repertoires were produced on the same platform as the 680 or so repertoires of the first cohort. The aim of the study was to test whether cataloging public T cell receptors could identify signatures of past pathogen exposure. High-throughput TCR immunosequencing, statistical association of individual TCRs with disease status, and machine learning were combined to predict cytomegalovirus infection status. Along with the approximately 650-subject first cohort, a separate validation cohort of some 130 different subjects was used.

Of note for this clone: Its antigen specificity is not known. Base quality data are lacking; no much larger clone is found one base away.

V sheds 5 bases and J sheds 6 bases, leaving 18 bases between their ends. The CDR3 sequence holds 15 residues, the cysteine and phenylalanine included. Of all the DNA, just the CDR3 is kept, 45 bases in frame from base 1. According to the germline V gene (reference sequence), CDR1 reads SEHNR and CDR2 reads FQNEAQ. Donors formed part of the validation cohort, which comprised fewer than 150 subjects and was distinct from the first cohort of several hundred subjects. Libraries were prepared through the immunoSEQ multiplex PCR assay. Processing in the source paper ran as follows. A statistical classification framework was built for diagnosing cytomegalovirus status from the catalog of TCR beta chain sequences. Here the immuneACCESS table is served through TCRdb, limited to in-frame sequences with V and J called. Missing clones are a known gap in these copies; in checked studies unresolved V genes cover under half, and the rest lacks a known reason. The V and J calls and clone size are taken from that table; D and trimming were inferred from the DNA. This sample holds fewer than 150,000 clones; around 89% were observed only once. Jointly, the top ten make up around 2% of the sample.

Study-wide findings and limitations: A few of the identified cytomegalovirus-associated TCR beta chains were confirmed in vitro to be specific for cytomegalovirus antigens. Subsequent analysis determined that TCRs grouped into clusters in the first cohort also showed a tendency toward co-occurrence across the 90 to 150 validation repertoires, and approximately 94% of cluster scores exceeded 0. Most TCR sequences were seen in very few donors, while some public TCRs were found in many individuals. A total of fewer than 200 TCR beta chains were listed by the study as associated with cytomegalovirus. The authors suggested that the approach could potentially be generalized to other disease states and immunological phenotypes. The validation cohort had no HLA typing available for a later analysis, so co-occurrence within that cohort was assessed over all 130 or so repertoires. The classifier was reported to diagnose cytomegalovirus status with high specificity and sensitivity in both the original cohort and the validation cohort.

Sequencing was done on a sample of PBMCs. This TCR was recovered from a man younger than 35 in good health and CMV-seronegative. The chain employs TRBV7-9 and TRBJ2-3; the best D guess is TRBD2, with 6 bases matching. The DNA sequence follows: TGTGCCAGCAGCCCGCGAGGAGGGCCAGCGGATACGCAGTATTTT. It encodes CASSPRGGPADTQYF.